These 18 T cell receptor beta chains originate from one sample sequenced in a study of regulatory T cells in long-lasting Graves disease (TCRdb year 2021). Libraries were made using multiplex PCR. TCRdb records Illumina HiSeq 4000 as the sequencer. CDR3 regions were amplified by Arm-PCR with iRepertoire HTBI primers to construct TCR beta libraries. TCRdb trimmed the raw reads at Q25, called clones with MiXCR and kept productive beta chains. Here each entry gathers all rows of one CDR3 protein and keeps the most common genes and DNA. The sample records fewer than 500,000 distinct CDR3 sequences, 15% to 20% of which are singletons. Roughly an eighth of the sample is held by the ten biggest clonotypes. Taken with the paper, the label for time point translates to: newly diagnosed GD, antithyroid drugs for less than 3 months. RNA was extracted from PBMCs in TRIzol for both TCR sequencing and RNA sequencing.

This same sample was also taken into another study, of T cells in Graves' hyperthyroidism and ophthalmopathy.

Sequenced here: peripheral blood mononuclear cells (PBMCs), sampled at new diagnosis, from a patient treated with antithyroid drugs. The receptors here all came from a middle-aged man with Graves disease. Donor details come from another sample of the same person, matched by shared clones.

This clonotype was recorded at least ten times. The CDR3 protein is CASNFVNTEAFF. As DNA, the CDR3 is TGTGCCAGCAATTTCGTGAACACTGAAGCTTTCTTT. The chain couples TRBV2 to TRBJ1-1; D is unresolved. Germline V gene lookup returns CDR1 SNHLY and CDR2 FYNNEI. Trimming cost V 7 bases and J 0 bases, with 6 bases left between them. This CDR3 is built from 12 residues.

In its sample, this clonotype was seen many times. CDR3 in amino acids: CASSAGGASWETQYF. DNA for the CDR3: TGTGCCAGCAGCGCAGGGGGGGCGTCGTGGGAGACCCAGTACTTC. This sequence joins TRBV5-6 and TRBJ2-5; D may correspond to TRBD1 or TRBD2 (7 bases each). CDR1 is SGHDT and CDR2 is YYEEEE in the germline V gene. Trimming cost V 4 bases and J 5 bases, with 18 bases left between them. The CDR3 is made up of 15 amino acids.

This clonotype was found many times. The CDR3 DNA is TGTGCCAGCAGTTTACGGTCAGGGGGCAACACCGGGGAGCTGTTTTTT. This sequence encodes CASSLRSGGNTGELFF. The chain has TRBV12-3 or TRBV12-4 and TRBJ2-2; TRBD1 agrees at 8 bases. The ends lost 2 bases at V and 2 bases at J; junction bases unmatched: 4. The CDR3 loop spans 16 amino acids.

This clonotype was counted at least ten times. The CDR3 DNA is TGTGCCAGCAGTTTAGACAGGGAGCGCTCCTACGAGCAGTACTTC. Protein sequence: CASSLDRERSYEQYF. The chain carries TRBV27 and TRBJ2-7; 7 bases agree with TRBD1. Germline V lookup: CDR1 MNHEY, CDR2 SMNVEV (reference sequence). V lost 2 bases, J lost 0 bases, and 4 bases stayed unmatched. This CDR3 has 15 amino acids.

There are a few counts of this clonotype. The J gene is TRBJ2-5, the V gene TRBV5-1; 8 nucleotides align to TRBD2. J lost 2 bases, V lost 0 bases, and 3 bases had no gene match. Germline V CDR1 and CDR2: SGHRS, YFSETQ. The CDR3 extends over 15 amino acids. Written as DNA, the CDR3 is TGCGCCAGCAGCTTGGACGGGACTAGGCAAGAGACCCAGTACTTC. This sequence encodes CASSLDGTRQETQYF. Complete variable domain (other parts from reference TRBV5-1 and TRBJ2-5): KAGVTQTPRYLIKTRGQQVTLSCSPISGHRSVSWYQQTPGQGLQFLFEYFSETQRNKGNFPGRFSGRQFSNSRSEMNVSTLELGDSALYLCASSLDGTRQETQYFGPGTRLLVL.

The J gene is TRBJ2-1, the V gene TRBV5-8; 11 bases are a match to TRBD1. CDR1 is SGHTS and CDR2 is YDEGEE in the germline V gene. This CDR3 comprises 14 residues. J lost 9 bases, V lost 3 bases, and 5 bases had no gene match. The CDR3 spells CASSSGTGGGEQFF. The DNA for the CDR3 is TGTGCCAGCAGCTCCGGGACAGGGGGTGGTGAGCAGTTCTTC.

The gene calls are TRBV20-1 and TRBJ2-4, with a possible D match to TRBD1 (5 bases). This CDR3 has 12 amino acids. Trimming pared 3 bases from V and 10 bases from J, leaving 13 bases between. Germline V gene sequence: CDR1 DFQATT, CDR2 SNEGSKA (reference sequence). DNA of the CDR3: TGCAGTGCTAGCTTAGAGACAGCAATTCAGTACTTC. As protein: CSASLETAIQYF.

The chain joins TRBV5-1 to TRBJ2-7; TRBD2 matches 9 bases. The end of the DNA fits TRBJ2-1 better, so the J call may be wrong. Germline V lookup: CDR1 SGHRS, CDR2 YFSETQ. This CDR3 is built from 14 residues. For the CDR3, the DNA is TGCGCCAGCAGCTTGGGGGCTAGCGGGAACGAGCAGTTCTTC. This translates into CASSLGASGNEQFF.

This clonotype has more than one count but fewer than ten. V usage is TRBV9 and J usage is TRBJ1-1, with a weak D call TRBD1 (6 bases). CDR1 SGDLS and CDR2 YYNGEE come from the germline V gene. The CDR3 has 16 residues. The V end was cut by 1 base, the J end by 1 base, with 14 bases between. As DNA, the CDR3 is TGTGCCAGCAGCGTAACGTCGGGGGCTGGGAACACTGAAGCTTTCTTT. Its translation: CASSVTSGAGNTEAFF.

This clonotype was observed a few times. This rearrangement joins TRBV19 to TRBJ1-5; the D is unclear. The CDR3 has 14 residues. V lost 0 bases and J lost 10, with 13 bases in between. Germline values: CDR1 LNHDA, CDR2 SQIVND (reference sequence). The CDR3 protein is CASSIEGGISPQHF. The DNA of the CDR3 is TGTGCCAGTAGTATAGAGGGAGGGATCAGTCCCCAGCATTTT.

This rearrangement joins TRBV11-2 to TRBJ1-1; D unclear. The V gene lost 1 base and the J gene lost 6 bases, with 9 bases spanning the gap. From germline, CDR1 is SGHAT and CDR2 FQNNGV. The CDR3 loop spans 13 amino acids. CDR3 nucleotides: TGTGCCAGCAGCTTAGGTGTTCCGCCTGAAGCTTTCTTT. As protein: CASSLGVPPEAFF.

This rearrangement joins TRBV19 to TRBJ2-1; 10 positions match TRBD2. V shed 8 bases, J shed 6 bases, and the junction held 7 bases outside the gene matches. CDR3 size: 14 residues. CDR1 is LNHDA and CDR2 is SQIVND in the germline V gene (reference sequence). Written as DNA, the CDR3 is TGTGCCAGTGATCCTAGCGGGAGTCGCAATGAGCAGTTCTTC. Translated, it gives CASDPSGSRNEQFF.

In this sample, this clonotype turned up many times. This chain uses TRBV29-1 with TRBJ2-7; 7 bases match TRBD1. Germline CDR1 SQVTM, CDR2 ANQGSEA. J was trimmed by 0 bases and V by 7 bases; bases with no gene match: 9. The CDR3 totals 14 residues. The CDR3 region is CSAGTAKSSYEQYF. In DNA, the CDR3 is TGCAGCGCGGGGACAGCCAAGAGCTCCTACGAGCAGTACTTC.

The chain recombines TRBV19 with TRBJ1-5; the D gene is possibly TRBD1 (6 bases). V was clipped by 7 bases and J by 6 bases, with 25 bases between them. Germline CDR1 reads LNHDA; CDR2 reads SQIVND (reference sequence). The CDR3 totals 17 residues. CDR3 bases: TGTGCCAGTATCCCCGGAGGGGGACGACGAGGTAGTCAGCCCCAGCATTTT. It specifies CASIPGGGRRGSQPQHF.

This clonotype was observed a few times. Here the CDR3 omits its conserved ending phenylalanine or tryptophan, so a read error is the likely source. The chain joins TRBV7-9 to TRBJ1-1; possibly TRBD1 for D (5 bases). V dropped 6 bases and J dropped 5 bases, with 13 bases sitting between them. CDR1 SEHNR and CDR2 FQNEAQ come from the germline V gene (reference sequence). CDR3 length equals 13 residues. CDR3 nucleotides: TGTGCCAGCAGTGCAGGGTCGGTTACTGAAGCTTTCTCT. It translates to CASSAGSVTEAFS.

On this clonotype: A read error may produce the germline difference seen at one junction end. This chain joins TRBV3-1 and TRBJ2-2; D remains unclear. CDR1 is LGHDT and CDR2 is YNNKEL in the germline V gene (reference sequence). There are 16 residues in the CDR3. For the CDR3, the DNA is TGTGCCAGCACCCTTAGACAAGCACTAAACATCGGGGAGCTGTTTTTT. This codes for CASTLRQALNIGELFF.

The sample holds a few counts of this clonotype. A much more abundant neighbour one base away suggests this may be a read error. This chain uses TRBV18 with TRBJ2-2, with D perhaps TRBD2 (5 bases). Germline V CDR1 and CDR2: KGHSH, LQKENI. This CDR3 region has 13 residues. The CDR3 reads CASSNGNAGELFF. CDR3 bases: TGTGCCAGCTCGAACGGGAACGCCGGGGAGCTGTTTTTT.

This clonotype showed up many times. This sequence joins TRBV29-1 and TRBJ2-7, with D uncertain. Per the germline V gene, CDR1 is SQVTM and CDR2 is ANQGSEA. The length of the CDR3 is 14 residues. Trimming stripped 2 bases from V and 2 bases from J, with 13 bases between. The chain's CDR3 is CSVELVGRAYEQYF. DNA of the CDR3: TGCAGCGTTGAATTGGTAGGCAGAGCCTACGAGCAGTACTTC.